One sample yielded the 16 T cell receptor beta chains listed below, sequenced in a study of CD8 T cells in ankylosing spondylitis. Study outcomes and limitations: One TCR beta motif, made up of roughly eight highly homologous variants, appeared characteristic of ankylosing spondylitis blood.

Antigen specificity for these receptors is unknown. In TCRdb, the 5' RACE reads were re-called with MiXCR into one record per CDR3 protein. The sample includes around 540,000 distinct CDR3 sequences, roughly 12% of them seen just once. Sample: blood, either unsorted or a sorted T cell fraction (not recorded which). All receptors come from a male donor with ankylosing spondylitis.

This rearrangement joins TRBV6-1 to TRBJ1-2; D might be TRBD1 (6 bases). With 6 bases removed from V and 0 bases from J, the gap between germline ends came to 14 bases. CDR3 length: 15 residues. Germline CDR1 reads MNHNS; CDR2 reads SASEGT. The chain's CDR3 is CASSFRQDPNYGYTF. The CDR3 nucleotides read TGTGCCAGCAGCTTCAGACAGGATCCTAACTATGGCTACACCTTC.

The rearrangement uses TRBV7-6 and TRBJ2-3, with a weak D call TRBD2 (5 bases). The germline CDR1 and CDR2 sequences are SGHVS and FNYEAQ. This CDR3 has 17 amino acids. Trimming cost V 3 bases and J 2 bases, with 18 bases left between them. The DNA of the CDR3 is TGTGCCAGCAGCTTGGGGTCTGGCGGGCAAATCACAGATACGCAGTATTTT. It specifies CASSLGSGGQITDTQYF.

This clonotype came up many times. V usage is TRBV5-1 and J usage is TRBJ1-3; D unclear. The CDR3 has 13 amino acids. The germline CDR1 and CDR2 sequences are SGHRS and YFSETQ. The ends were cut back, 2 bases at V and 2 bases at J, with 5 bases in the middle. The CDR3, as DNA: TGCGCCAGCAGCTTTCGTCCTGGAAACACCATATATTTT. It translates to CASSFRPGNTIYF. Full variable domain (missing parts from reference TRBV5-1 and TRBJ1-3): KAGVTQTPRYLIKTRGQQVTLSCSPISGHRSVSWYQQTPGQGLQFLFEYFSETQRNKGNFPGRFSGRQFSNSRSEMNVSTLELGDSALYLCASSFRPGNTIYFGEGSWLTVV.

This clonotype was detected many times. The CDR3 DNA is TGTGCCAGCAGCTTATGGGCTAGCGGTGTCCGGAATGAGCAGTTCTTC. It is translated as CASSLWASGVRNEQFF. J is TRBJ2-1 and V is TRBV11-2, with 7 bases lining up with TRBD2. The germline gives CDR1 SGHAT, CDR2 FQNNGV. The CDR3 sequence is 16 residues long. V shed 2 bases and J 7 bases; nucleotides not matched to a gene: 11.

The chain recombines TRBV7-2 with TRBJ2-3; TRBD2 matches at 10 bases. Germline values: CDR1 SGHTA, CDR2 FQGNSA. Trimming at V came to 7 bases and at J to 0 bases, leaving 7 bases not matched to a gene. The CDR3 length is 16 residues. The CDR3 DNA sequence: TGTGCCAGCAACAAAGCGGGAGGGTTTAGCACAGATACGCAGTATTTT. It is translated as CASNKAGGFSTDTQYF.

This clonotype has more than one count but fewer than ten. The rearrangement joins TRBV9 to TRBJ2-1; the D is unclear. Per germline, CDR1 SGDLS and CDR2 YYNGEE. This CDR3 comprises 15 residues. V lost 0 bases and J 5 bases, leaving 12 bases between the germline ends. The CDR3 nucleotides are TGTGCCAGCAGCGTAGACTCCTATCCTAACAATGAGCAGTTCTTC. This translates into CASSVDSYPNNEQFF. The full variable domain, its missing parts supplied by reference TRBV9 and TRBJ2-1, is DSGVTQTPKHLITATGQRVTLRCSPRSGDLSVYWYQQSLDQGLQFLIQYYNGEERAKGNILERFSAQQFPDLHSELNLSSLELGDSALYFCASSVDSYPNNEQFFGPGTRLTVL.

The gene calls are TRBV7-2 and TRBJ2-7; D call uncertain. This CDR3 comprises 15 residues. Trimming removed 0 bases at V and 3 bases at J, with 12 bases between. Germline V gene data show CDR1 as SGHTA and CDR2 as FQGNSA. The CDR3 sequence is CASSLAAGVFYEQYF. The CDR3 DNA reads TGTGCCAGCAGCTTAGCCGCCGGTGTCTTCTACGAGCAGTACTTC.

This clonotype was seen only a few times. The V and J genes are TRBV12-3 or TRBV12-4 and TRBJ2-1; 7 bases align to TRBD2. The CDR3 loop spans 14 amino acids. V shed 8 bases and J 8 bases; nucleotides not matched to a gene: 12. The CDR3 spells CASGLAGGVDEQFF. The CDR3 bases are TGTGCCAGCGGCTTAGCGGGTGGGGTCGATGAGCAGTTCTTC.

This clonotype has more than one count but fewer than ten. The V and J genes are TRBV5-6 and TRBJ1-4; D might be TRBD1 (5 bases). The germline V and J ends were trimmed by 3 bases and 4 bases, with 10 bases remaining between them. Germline CDR1 reads SGHDT; CDR2 reads YYEEEE. This CDR3 comprises 14 residues. The CDR3 protein is CASSYGRVNEKLFF. CDR3 DNA sequence: TGTGCCAGCAGCTACGGCAGGGTTAATGAAAAACTGTTTTTT.

This clonotype occurred a few times. The genes are TRBV7-8 and TRBJ1-2; D unclear. The CDR3 sequence is 14 residues long. Trimming shortened V by 5 bases and J by 7 bases, and 17 bases separated the two germline ends. Germline loops: CDR1 SGHVS, CDR2 FQNEAQ. DNA of the CDR3: TGTGCCAGCAGCACGGAGACCGTCTGGGTTGGCTACACCTTC. Its translation is CASSTETVWVGYTF.

V gene TRBV3-1 combines with J gene TRBJ2-1, with no clear D. CDR3 length: 13 amino acids. Germline loops: CDR1 LGHDT, CDR2 YNNKEL (reference sequence). V lost 2 bases, J lost 9 bases, and 11 bases lay in between. Here the CDR3 reads CASSQSRLGEQFF. In DNA form, the CDR3 reads TGTGCCAGCAGCCAATCCAGGCTTGGTGAGCAGTTCTTC.

This clonotype has just a few counts. This rearrangement joins TRBV19 to TRBJ2-1, with 11 positions matching TRBD2. Germline V gives CDR1 LNHDA, CDR2 SQIVND (reference sequence). The CDR3 has 15 residues. Trimming took 6 bases from V and 6 from J; bases not matched to a gene: 7. In DNA, the CDR3 is TGTGCCAGTAGCGTAGCGGGAGGGCCCTTCAATGAGCAGTTCTTC. Its translation: CASSVAGGPFNEQFF.

CDR3 bases: TGTGCCAGCAGCCCCAACGGCGGTAGCTCCTACGAGCAGTACTTC. Its translation is CASSPNGGSSYEQYF. J is TRBJ2-7 and V is TRBV5-6; D is unclear. Trimming took 4 bases from V and 0 from J, leaving 14 bases between them. The CDR3 loop spans 15 amino acids. CDR1 is SGHDT and CDR2 is YYEEEE in the germline V gene.

The V gene is TRBV19, the J gene TRBJ1-5; 9 nucleotides match TRBD1. This CDR3 has 15 amino acids. The V segment lost 6 bases and the J segment 6 bases; nucleotides outside the gene matches: 9. CDR1 and CDR2 (germline): LNHDA, SQIVND (reference sequence). In DNA form, the CDR3 reads TGTGCCAGTAGCATACAGGGGGCTCGGGGTCAGCCCCAGCATTTT. Translated: CASSIQGARGQPQHF.

The rearrangement joins TRBV20-1 to TRBJ2-2; tentative D call: TRBD2 (5 bases). CDR1 DFQATT and CDR2 SNEGSKA come from the germline V gene (reference sequence). V was trimmed by 1 base and J by 7 bases, leaving 7 bases between them. The CDR3 consists of 12 residues. CDR3 sequence: CSARALGGELFF. The DNA for the CDR3 is TGCAGTGCTAGAGCACTAGGCGGGGAGCTGTTTTTT.

The chain combines TRBV5-5 with TRBJ2-5, with D maybe TRBD1 (5 bases). CDR3 length equals 14 residues. The V and J ends lost 7 bases and 5 bases respectively, with 18 bases between them. Looked up from germline, CDR1 is SGHKS and CDR2 is YYEKEE (reference sequence). The CDR3 DNA follows: TGTGCCAGCGGAACTCTCCCCCAGGGTGAGACCCAGTACTTC. This sequence encodes CASGTLPQGETQYF.